This entry lists 26 T cell receptor beta chains sequenced from one sample in a study of blood T cell repertoires in COVID-19. TCRdb's table, derived via immunoSEQ multiplex PCR, lists solely in-frame clones and lacks some. The sample carries 150,000 to 200,000 clones, roughly 86% recorded once. Sequences were obtained from peripheral blood. Every receptor here comes from a man aged 65 to 85 with acute or convalescent COVID-19.

The chain employs TRBV2 and TRBJ2-1; 10 positions agree with TRBD2. V shed 10 bases and J 4 bases; nucleotides not matched to a gene: 7. The CDR3 length is 14 residues. Per the germline V gene, CDR1 is SNHLY and CDR2 is FYNNEI. The chain's CDR3 is CATTLAGRYNEQFF. CDR3 sequence (DNA): TGTGCCACGACACTAGCGGGGAGGTACAATGAGCAGTTCTTC.

This chain connects TRBV19 to TRBJ2-4; unclear D gene. Germline-derived CDR1 and CDR2 are LNHDA and SQIVND (reference sequence). The CDR3 contains 18 residues. V lost 7 bases and J 2 bases, leaving 24 bases between the germline ends. This chain's CDR3 is CASTPDADSSSSKNIQYF. For the CDR3, the DNA is TGTGCCAGTACCCCAGATGCGGATAGTAGCTCCTCCAAAAACATTCAGTACTTC.

This chain links TRBV7-8 with TRBJ1-5, with D maybe TRBD1 (6 bases). V gave up 5 bases and J gave up 9 bases, with 20 bases separating them. This CDR3 comprises 15 residues. CDR1 SGHVS and CDR2 FQNEAQ come from the germline V gene. DNA for the CDR3: TGTGCCAGCAGCCCCGGGGCCCCGACAGGTCGGCCCCAGCATTTT. Translated, it gives CASSPGAPTGRPQHF.

This clone has a single count. V is TRBV5-1 and J is TRBJ2-7; TRBD2 is a possible D gene (6 bases). Looked up from germline, CDR1 is SGHRS and CDR2 is YFSETQ. The CDR3 runs 14 residues. Trimming shortened V by 0 bases and J by 7 bases, and 14 bases separated the two germline ends. The CDR3 bases are TGCGCCAGCAGCTTGGACCTAGCGCTGGGTGAGCAGTACTTC. Protein: CASSLDLALGEQYF.

This sequence joins TRBV28 and TRBJ1-6; no firm D call. Looked up from germline, CDR1 is MDHEN and CDR2 is SYDVKM. This CDR3 comprises 13 residues. V was shortened by 3 bases and J by 7 bases, with 7 bases between the two germline ends. The CDR3 bases are TGTGCCAGCAGTTTGGCCTCCAATTCACCCCTCCACTTT. As protein: CASSLASNSPLHF.

The chain's CDR3 is CASSQRGPYNEQFF. The CDR3 DNA is TGTGCCAGCAGCCAGCGGGGTCCCTACAATGAGCAGTTCTTC. This chain joins TRBV4-2 and TRBJ2-1; possibly TRBD2 for D (6 bases). Germline V gives CDR1 LGHNA, CDR2 YNFKEQ. The CDR3 totals 14 residues. V gave up 3 bases and J gave up 2 bases, with 8 bases separating them.

This clone was detected only once. The V call is TRBV25-1, the J call TRBJ1-2; 9 bases map to TRBD1. This CDR3 is built from 14 residues. V shed 7 bases, J shed 5 bases, and the junction held 8 bases outside the gene matches. Per the germline V gene, CDR1 is MGHDK and CDR2 is SYGVNS. As DNA, the CDR3 is TGTGCCAGCAAAAGTAGCGGGACAGGGTATGGCTACACCTTC. It encodes CASKSSGTGYGYTF.

V and J are TRBV28 and TRBJ1-2; 7 bases agree with TRBD1. Germline V gene lookup returns CDR1 MDHEN and CDR2 SYDVKM. The CDR3 runs 13 residues. V lost 7 bases, J lost 6 bases, and 8 bases stayed unmatched. The CDR3 nucleotides read TGTGCCAGCACCTTGACAGGGTTCAATGGCTACACCTTC. Amino acid sequence: CASTLTGFNGYTF.

Of note for this clone: The germline gene is not matched at one end of the junction; a read error may be the cause. The rearrangement joins TRBV10-3 to TRBJ2-1; 9 bases match TRBD2. CDR3 size: 14 residues. Germline lookup yields CDR1 ENHRY and CDR2 SYGVKD. The CDR3 DNA reads TGTGCCATCAGGGGGACTAGCTCCAACAATGAGCAGTTCTTC. Translated, it gives CAIRGTSSNNEQFF.

The chain couples TRBV18 to TRBJ2-3; the match to TRBD2 covers 10 bases. Looked up from germline, CDR1 is KGHSH and CDR2 is LQKENI. This CDR3 comprises 16 residues. J lost 1 base, V lost 3 bases, and 4 bases had no gene match. The CDR3 bases are TGTGCCAGCTCACCCAACAGCGGGGGGGGCACAGATACGCAGTATTTT. Amino acids: CASSPNSGGGTDTQYF. Full variable domain (rest looked up from reference TRBV18 and TRBJ2-3): NAGVMQNPRHLVRRRGQEARLRCSPMKGHSHVYWYRQLPEEGLKFMVYLQKENIIDESGMPKERFSAEFPKEGPSILRIQQVVRGDSAAYFCASSPNSGGGTDTQYFGPGTRLTVL.

V usage is TRBV18 and J usage is TRBJ1-6; TRBD1 agrees at 7 bases. The CDR3 totals 15 residues. Germline V CDR1 and CDR2: KGHSH, LQKENI. Losses at the gene ends were 3 bases for V and 9 bases for J; bases not matched to a gene: 8. CDR3 bases: TGTGCCAGCTCACCCACAGGGGCTTTTGGTTCACCCCTCCACTTT. This codes for CASSPTGAFGSPLHF.

The chain combines TRBV28 with TRBJ2-1, with 14 bases lining up with TRBD2. The CDR3 extends over 17 amino acids. Germline assignment: CDR1 MDHEN and CDR2 SYDVKM. V shed 5 bases and J 8 bases; nucleotides not matched to a gene: 11. CDR3 sequence: CASSPDRGLAGEDEQFF. The CDR3 DNA follows: TGTGCCAGCAGTCCTGACAGGGGACTAGCGGGAGAGGATGAGCAGTTCTTC. Combining the CDR3 with reference TRBV28 and TRBJ2-1 gives the whole variable domain DVKVTQSSRYLVKRTGEKVFLECVQDMDHENMFWYRQDPGLGLRLIYFSYDVKMKEKGDIPEGYSVSREKKERFSLILESASTNQTSMYLCASSPDRGLAGEDEQFFGPGTRLTVL.

This chain's CDR3 is CASSESRDSSPDTQYF. Here the CDR3 DNA reads TGCGCCAGCAGTGAGTCGAGGGACTCCAGCCCAGATACGCAGTATTTT. The V call is TRBV10-1, the J call TRBJ2-3; tentative D call: TRBD2 (6 bases). This CDR3 comprises 16 residues. V was pared by 0 bases and J by 4 bases, with 14 bases between. Germline assignment: CDR1 WNHNN and CDR2 SYGVQD (reference sequence).

The rearrangement links TRBV9 to TRBJ2-3; 12 nucleotides agree with TRBD2. V gave up 3 bases and J gave up 0 bases; unmatched junction bases: 2. This CDR3 spans 16 amino acids. Germline V CDR1 and CDR2: SGDLS, YYNGEE. CDR3 nucleotide sequence: TGTGCCAGCAGCGCCGGACTAGCGGGGAGCACAGATACGCAGTATTTT. Its protein product is CASSAGLAGSTDTQYF. Based on the CDR3 plus reference TRBV9 and TRBJ2-3, the full variable domain is DSGVTQTPKHLITATGQRVTLRCSPRSGDLSVYWYQQSLDQGLQFLIQYYNGEERAKGNILERFSAQQFPDLHSELNLSSLELGDSALYFCASSAGLAGSTDTQYFGPGTRLTVL.

This sequence joins TRBV6-1 and TRBJ2-1; TRBD1 matches at 7 bases. The CDR3 totals 14 residues. J gave up 7 bases and V 3 bases, and 6 bases lay outside the gene matches. Germline V gives CDR1 MNHNS, CDR2 SASEGT. In DNA form, the CDR3 reads TGTGCCAGCAGTGACACTACAGGGGAGAATGAGCAGTTCTTC. Translated: CASSDTTGENEQFF.

This sequence joins TRBV7-2 and TRBJ2-7, with 8 bases lining up with TRBD2. Unmatched junction bases numbered 7, after V lost 5 bases and J lost 1 base. The germline V gene encodes CDR1 SGHTA and CDR2 FQGNSA. The CDR3 covers 15 residues. This CDR3 is CASSPDAGGSYEQYF. CDR3 bases: TGTGCCAGCAGCCCCGACGCGGGGGGTTCCTACGAGCAGTACTTC.

This clone was picked up a small number of times. Other DNA sequences from this sample encode an identical CDR3 as well. The V gene is TRBV7-8, the J gene TRBJ1-1, with no clear D. This CDR3 comprises 13 residues. Germline V gene sequence: CDR1 SGHVS, CDR2 FQNEAQ. Trimming pared 5 bases from V and 1 base from J, leaving 8 bases between. The CDR3, as DNA: TGTGCCAGCAGCCTTGGGCAGAACACTGAAGCTTTCTTT. Protein product: CASSLGQNTEAFF.

The chain joins TRBV11-2 to TRBJ2-2, with TRBD2 matching over 11 bases. The CDR3 covers 17 residues. V lost 1 base, J lost 0 bases, and 1 base stayed unmatched. CDR1 is SGHAT and CDR2 is FQNNGV in the germline V gene. Here the CDR3 reads CASSLAGLAANTGELFF. The CDR3 DNA reads as TGTGCCAGCAGCTTAGCGGGACTAGCGGCGAACACCGGGGAGCTGTTTTTT.

V gene TRBV7-8 combines with J gene TRBJ2-7; possible D gene TRBD2, 6 bases. CDR1 is SGHVS and CDR2 is FQNEAQ in the germline V gene. The CDR3 has 15 amino acids. Trimming removed 6 bases at V and 0 bases at J, with 15 bases between. CDR3 sequence: CASRRGSGSSYEQYF. The CDR3 region has the DNA TGTGCCAGCAGGAGAGGTAGCGGCAGCTCCTACGAGCAGTACTTC.

This clone showed up just a few times. The genes are TRBV19 and TRBJ2-1; no clear D gene. Germline CDR1 LNHDA, CDR2 SQIVND (reference sequence). V was shortened by 4 bases and J by 7 bases, with 8 bases between the two germline ends. CDR3 length: 12 residues. As DNA, the CDR3 is TGTGCCAGTAGTACCCGTTTAAATGAGCAGTTCTTC. Protein: CASSTRLNEQFF. Variable domain in full (rest from reference TRBV19 and TRBJ2-1): DGGITQSPKYLFRKEGQNVTLSCEQNLNHDAMYWYRQDPGQGLRLIYYSQIVNDFQKGDIAEGYSVSREKKESFPLTVTSAQKNPTAFYLCASSTRLNEQFFGPGTRLTVL.

V gene TRBV5-1 combines with J gene TRBJ1-1; the D gene is possibly TRBD1 (6 bases). Trimming pared 4 bases from V and 1 base from J, leaving 11 bases between. Germline CDR1 reads SGHRS; CDR2 reads YFSETQ. This CDR3 has 14 residues. The CDR3 reads CASSPPGQNTEAFF. CDR3 bases: TGCGCCAGCAGCCCCCCGGGACAGAACACTGAAGCTTTCTTT.

The rearrangement joins TRBV27 to TRBJ1-2; D perhaps matches TRBD1 (5 bases). In germline, CDR1 is MNHEY, CDR2 SMNVEV (reference sequence). Trimming removed 2 bases at V and 5 bases at J, with 15 bases between. The length of the CDR3 is 15 residues. The CDR3 DNA follows: TGTGCCAGCAGTTTAAAACCCCAGGGTGGATATGGCTACACCTTC. This translates into CASSLKPQGGYGYTF.

The J gene is TRBJ2-2, the V gene TRBV27, with 7 bases that match TRBD1. V lost 6 bases to trimming and J lost 4 bases; unmatched junction nucleotides: 11. CDR3 length equals 16 residues. Per germline, CDR1 MNHEY and CDR2 SMNVEV (reference sequence). DNA for the CDR3: TGTGCCAGCAGCCTAACTACAGGGGAAGGCACCGGGGAGCTGTTTTTT. Encoded protein: CASSLTTGEGTGELFF.

CDR3 loop: CASSWGTANTEAFF. The CDR3 coding sequence is TGCGCCAGCAGCTGGGGGACAGCGAACACTGAAGCTTTCTTT. The chain has TRBV5-1 and TRBJ1-1; 7 positions match TRBD1. The CDR3 runs to 14 residues. CDR1 is SGHRS and CDR2 is YFSETQ in the germline V gene. Trimming at V came to 3 bases and at J to 1 base, leaving 3 bases not matched to a gene.

This chain joins TRBV18 and TRBJ2-5; 7 bases align to TRBD1. V lost 6 bases to trimming and J lost 5 bases; unmatched junction nucleotides: 9. In germline, CDR1 is KGHSH, CDR2 LQKENI. This CDR3 contains 14 residues. CDR3 nucleotides: TGTGCCAGCTCGTCACAGGGGTGGAGGGAGACCCAGTACTTC. This encodes CASSSQGWRETQYF.

V gene TRBV5-5 combines with J gene TRBJ1-4; D not resolved. There are 14 residues in the CDR3. Germline CDR1 and CDR2: SGHKS and YYEKEE (reference sequence). Trimming took 0 bases from V and 8 from J, leaving 11 bases between them. DNA for the CDR3: TGTGCCAGCAGCTTGGACGGGTCACGGGAAAAACTGTTTTTT. This codes for CASSLDGSREKLFF.